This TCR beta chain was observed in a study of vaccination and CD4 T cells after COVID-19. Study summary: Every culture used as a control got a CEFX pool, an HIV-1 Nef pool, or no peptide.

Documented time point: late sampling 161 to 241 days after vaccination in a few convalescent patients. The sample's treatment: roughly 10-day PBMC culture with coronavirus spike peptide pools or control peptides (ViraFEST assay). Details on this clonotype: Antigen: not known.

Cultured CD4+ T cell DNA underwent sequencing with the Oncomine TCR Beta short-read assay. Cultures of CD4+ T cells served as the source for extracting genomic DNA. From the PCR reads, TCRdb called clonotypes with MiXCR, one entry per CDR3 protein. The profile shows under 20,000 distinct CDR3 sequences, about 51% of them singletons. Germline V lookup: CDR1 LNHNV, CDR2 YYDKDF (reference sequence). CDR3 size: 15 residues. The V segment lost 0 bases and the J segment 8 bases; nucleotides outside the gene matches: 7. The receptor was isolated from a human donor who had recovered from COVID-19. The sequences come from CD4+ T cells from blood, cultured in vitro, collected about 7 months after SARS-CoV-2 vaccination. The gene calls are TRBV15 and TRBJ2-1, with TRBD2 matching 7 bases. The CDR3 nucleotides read TGTGCCACCAGCAGAGATATGACTAGCTTGGATGAGCAGTTCTTC. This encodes CATSRDMTSLDEQFF.